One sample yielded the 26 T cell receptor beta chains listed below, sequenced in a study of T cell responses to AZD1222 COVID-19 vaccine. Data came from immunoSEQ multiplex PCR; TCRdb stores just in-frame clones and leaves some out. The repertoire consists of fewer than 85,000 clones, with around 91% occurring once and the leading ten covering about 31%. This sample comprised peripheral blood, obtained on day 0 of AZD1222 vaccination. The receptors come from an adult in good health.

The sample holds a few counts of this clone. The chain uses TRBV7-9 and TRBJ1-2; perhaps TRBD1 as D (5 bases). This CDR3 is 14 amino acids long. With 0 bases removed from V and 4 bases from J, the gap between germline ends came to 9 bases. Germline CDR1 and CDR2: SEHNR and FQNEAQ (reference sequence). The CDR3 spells CASSLAGQSYGYTF. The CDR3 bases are TGTGCCAGCAGCTTAGCGGGGCAGAGCTATGGCTACACCTTC.

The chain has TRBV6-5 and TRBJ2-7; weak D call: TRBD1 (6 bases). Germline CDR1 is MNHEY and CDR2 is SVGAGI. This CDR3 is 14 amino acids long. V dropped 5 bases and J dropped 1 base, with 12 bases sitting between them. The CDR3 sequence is CASSPRTVSYEQYF. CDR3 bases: TGTGCCAGCAGTCCCAGGACAGTATCCTACGAGCAGTACTTC.

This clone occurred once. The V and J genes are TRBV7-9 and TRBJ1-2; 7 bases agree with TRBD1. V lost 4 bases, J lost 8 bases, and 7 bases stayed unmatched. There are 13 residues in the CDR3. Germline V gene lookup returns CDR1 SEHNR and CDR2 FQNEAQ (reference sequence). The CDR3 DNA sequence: TGTGCCAGCAGCTCCGACAGGGCTGAAGGCTACACCTTC. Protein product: CASSSDRAEGYTF.

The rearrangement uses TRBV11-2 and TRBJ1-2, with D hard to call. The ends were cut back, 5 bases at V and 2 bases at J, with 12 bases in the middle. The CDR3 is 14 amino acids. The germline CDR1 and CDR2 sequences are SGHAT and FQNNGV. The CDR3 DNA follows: TGTGCCAGCAGCGTCGGTTCCCGAAACTATGGCTACACCTTC. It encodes CASSVGSRNYGYTF.

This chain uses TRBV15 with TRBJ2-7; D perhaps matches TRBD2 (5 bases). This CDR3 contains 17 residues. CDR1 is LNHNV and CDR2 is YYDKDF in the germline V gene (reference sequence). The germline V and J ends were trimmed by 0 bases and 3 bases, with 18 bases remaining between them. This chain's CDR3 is CATSRDQVGPGFYEQYF. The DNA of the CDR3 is TGTGCCACCAGCAGAGATCAAGTCGGGCCGGGATTCTACGAGCAGTACTTC.

This chain's CDR3 is CASSPQGGGNQPQHF. CDR3 in DNA: TGTGCCAGCAGCCCCCAGGGGGGTGGCAATCAGCCCCAGCATTTT. The rearrangement joins TRBV6-5 to TRBJ1-5, with 7 bases identical to TRBD1. CDR1 MNHEY and CDR2 SVGAGI come from the germline V gene. CDR3 length: 15 residues. V trimming: 6 bases; J trimming: 2 bases; junction bases outside the gene matches: 7.

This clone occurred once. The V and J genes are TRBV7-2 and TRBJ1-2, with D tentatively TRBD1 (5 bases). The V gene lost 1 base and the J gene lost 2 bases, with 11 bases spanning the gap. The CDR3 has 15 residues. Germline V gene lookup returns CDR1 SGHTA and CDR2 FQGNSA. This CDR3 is CASSLVQGPNYGYTF. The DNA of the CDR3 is TGTGCCAGCAGCTTAGTTCAGGGCCCAAACTATGGCTACACCTTC.

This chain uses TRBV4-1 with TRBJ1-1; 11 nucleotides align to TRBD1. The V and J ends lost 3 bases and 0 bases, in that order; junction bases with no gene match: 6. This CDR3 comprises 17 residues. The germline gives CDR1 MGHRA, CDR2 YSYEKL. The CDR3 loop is CASSHRGQGVMNTEAFF. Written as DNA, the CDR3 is TGCGCCAGCAGCCATAGGGGACAGGGGGTAATGAACACTGAAGCTTTCTTT.

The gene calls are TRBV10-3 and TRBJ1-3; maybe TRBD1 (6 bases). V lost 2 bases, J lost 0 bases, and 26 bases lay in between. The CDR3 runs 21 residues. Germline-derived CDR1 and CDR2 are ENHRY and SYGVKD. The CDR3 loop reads CAISEGFDGAGALYSGNTIYF. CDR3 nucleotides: TGTGCCATCAGTGAGGGATTTGATGGGGCAGGGGCTTTATACTCTGGAAACACCATATATTTT.

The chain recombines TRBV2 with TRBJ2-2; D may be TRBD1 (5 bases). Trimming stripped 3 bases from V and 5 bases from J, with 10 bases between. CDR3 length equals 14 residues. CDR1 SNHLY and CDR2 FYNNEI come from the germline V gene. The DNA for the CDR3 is TGTGCCAGCAGTGAGGGAAGGGGAACCGGGGAGCTGTTTTTT. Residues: CASSEGRGTGELFF. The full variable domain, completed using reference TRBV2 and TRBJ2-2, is EPEVTQTPSHQVTQMGQEVILRCVPISNHLYFYWYRQILGQKVEFLVSFYNNEISEKSEIFDDQFSVERPDGSNFTLKIRSTKLEDSAMYFCASSEGRGTGELFFGEGSRLTVL.

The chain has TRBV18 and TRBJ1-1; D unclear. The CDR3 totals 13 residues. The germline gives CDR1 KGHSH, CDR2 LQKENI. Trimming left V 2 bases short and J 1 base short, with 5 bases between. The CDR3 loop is CASSPGENTEAFF. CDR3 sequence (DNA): TGTGCCAGCTCACCAGGGGAGAACACTGAAGCTTTCTTT.

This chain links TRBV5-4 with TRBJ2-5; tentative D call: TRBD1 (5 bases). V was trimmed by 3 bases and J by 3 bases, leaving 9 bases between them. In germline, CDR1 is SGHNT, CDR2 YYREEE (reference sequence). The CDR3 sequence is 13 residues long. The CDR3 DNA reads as TGTGCCAGCAGCTCCGGACAAGAAGAGACCCAGTACTTC. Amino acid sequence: CASSSGQEETQYF. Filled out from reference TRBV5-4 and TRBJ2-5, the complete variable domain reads ETGVTQSPTHLIKTRGQQVTLRCSSQSGHNTVSWYQQALGQGPQFIFQYYREEENGRGNFPPRFSGLQFPNYSSELNVNALELDDSALYLCASSSGQEETQYFGPGTRLLVL.

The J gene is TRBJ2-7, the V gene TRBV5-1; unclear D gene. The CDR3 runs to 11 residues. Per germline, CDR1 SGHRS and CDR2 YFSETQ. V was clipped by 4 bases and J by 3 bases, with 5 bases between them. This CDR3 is CASSQNYEQYF. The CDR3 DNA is TGCGCCAGCAGCCAAAACTACGAGCAGTACTTC. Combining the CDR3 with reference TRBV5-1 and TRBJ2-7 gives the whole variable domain KAGVTQTPRYLIKTRGQQVTLSCSPISGHRSVSWYQQTPGQGLQFLFEYFSETQRNKGNFPGRFSGRQFSNSRSEMNVSTLELGDSALYLCASSQNYEQYFGPGTRLTVT.

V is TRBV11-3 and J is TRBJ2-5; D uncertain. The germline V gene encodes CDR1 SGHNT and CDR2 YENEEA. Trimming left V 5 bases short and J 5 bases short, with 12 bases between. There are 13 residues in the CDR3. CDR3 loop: CASSPSRSETQYF. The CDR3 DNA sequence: TGTGCCAGCAGCCCAAGCAGAAGTGAGACCCAGTACTTC.

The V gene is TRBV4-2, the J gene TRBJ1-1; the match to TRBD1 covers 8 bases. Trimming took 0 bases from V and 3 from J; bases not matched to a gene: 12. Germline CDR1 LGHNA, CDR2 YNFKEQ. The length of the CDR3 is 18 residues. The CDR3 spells CASSQDLPAGGKDTEAFF. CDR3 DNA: TGTGCCAGCAGCCAAGATCTTCCAGCAGGGGGCAAGGACACTGAAGCTTTCTTT.

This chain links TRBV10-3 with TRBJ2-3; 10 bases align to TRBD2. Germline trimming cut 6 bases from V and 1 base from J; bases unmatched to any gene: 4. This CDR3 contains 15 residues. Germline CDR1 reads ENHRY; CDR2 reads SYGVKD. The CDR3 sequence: CAIRAGTSGTDTQYF. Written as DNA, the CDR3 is TGTGCCATCAGAGCCGGGACTAGCGGCACAGATACGCAGTATTTT.

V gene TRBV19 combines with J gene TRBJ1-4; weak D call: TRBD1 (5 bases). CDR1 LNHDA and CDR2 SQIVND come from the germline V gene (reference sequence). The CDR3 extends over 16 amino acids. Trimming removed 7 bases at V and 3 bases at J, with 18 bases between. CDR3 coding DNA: TGTGCCAGTACCCATGTCGGGGGGACGGCTAATGAAAAACTGTTTTTT. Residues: CASTHVGGTANEKLFF.

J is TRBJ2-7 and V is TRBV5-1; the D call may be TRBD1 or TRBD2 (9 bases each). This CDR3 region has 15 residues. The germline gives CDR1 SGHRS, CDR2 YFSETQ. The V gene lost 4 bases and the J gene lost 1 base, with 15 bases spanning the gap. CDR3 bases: TGCGCCAGCAGCGCGGGGGGGACAGGGTCCTACGAGCAGTACTTC. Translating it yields CASSAGGTGSYEQYF.

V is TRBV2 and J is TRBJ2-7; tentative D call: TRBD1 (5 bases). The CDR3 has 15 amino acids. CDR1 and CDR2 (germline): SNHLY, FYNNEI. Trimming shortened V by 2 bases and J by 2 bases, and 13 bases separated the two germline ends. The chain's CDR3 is CASSEMRQGAYEQYF. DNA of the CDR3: TGTGCCAGCAGTGAAATGCGGCAGGGTGCCTACGAGCAGTACTTC.

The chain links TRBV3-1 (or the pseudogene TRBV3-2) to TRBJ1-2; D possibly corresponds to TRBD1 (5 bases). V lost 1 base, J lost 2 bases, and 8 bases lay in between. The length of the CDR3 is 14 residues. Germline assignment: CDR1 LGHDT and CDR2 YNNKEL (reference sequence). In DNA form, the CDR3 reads TGTGCCAGCAGCCAAGGTTGGGGGAACTATGGCTACACCTTC. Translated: CASSQGWGNYGYTF.

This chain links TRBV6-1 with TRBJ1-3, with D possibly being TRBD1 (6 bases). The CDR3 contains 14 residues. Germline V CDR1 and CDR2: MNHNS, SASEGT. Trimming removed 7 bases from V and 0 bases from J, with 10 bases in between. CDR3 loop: CASTDRTSGNTIYF. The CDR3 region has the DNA TGTGCCAGCACTGACAGGACCTCTGGAAACACCATATATTTT.

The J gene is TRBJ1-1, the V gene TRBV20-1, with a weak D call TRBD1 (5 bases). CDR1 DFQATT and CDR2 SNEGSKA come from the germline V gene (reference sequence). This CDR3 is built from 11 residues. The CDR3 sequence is CNPAAGLVAFF. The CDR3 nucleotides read TGCAATCCCGCCGCAGGGCTTGTTGCTTTCTTT.

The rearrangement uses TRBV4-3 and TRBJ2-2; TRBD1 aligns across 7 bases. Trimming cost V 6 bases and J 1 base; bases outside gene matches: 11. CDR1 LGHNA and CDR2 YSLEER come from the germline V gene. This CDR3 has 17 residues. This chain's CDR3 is CASRLSDRALNTGELFF. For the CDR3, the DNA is TGCGCCAGCAGGCTCTCTGACAGGGCCCTGAACACCGGGGAGCTGTTTTTT.

CDR3 loop: CASNDRGRGGANVLTF. In nucleotides, the CDR3 is TGTGCCAGTAACGACAGGGGGCGCGGTGGGGCCAACGTCCTGACTTTC. This chain links TRBV19 with TRBJ2-6; 10 bases fit TRBD1. The CDR3 sequence is 16 residues long. Germline CDR1 reads LNHDA; CDR2 reads SQIVND (reference sequence). J gave up 3 bases and V 7 bases, and 6 bases lay outside the gene matches. Based on the CDR3 plus reference TRBV19 and TRBJ2-6, the full variable domain is DGGITQSPKYLFRKEGQNVTLSCEQNLNHDAMYWYRQDPGQGLRLIYYSQIVNDFQKGDIAEGYSVSREKKESFPLTVTSAQKNPTAFYLCASNDRGRGGANVLTFGAGSRLTVL.

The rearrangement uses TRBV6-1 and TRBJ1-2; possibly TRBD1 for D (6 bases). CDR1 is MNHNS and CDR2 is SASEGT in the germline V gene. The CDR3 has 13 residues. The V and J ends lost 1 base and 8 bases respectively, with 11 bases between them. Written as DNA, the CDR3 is TGTGCCAGCAGTGAAGGGGGGCTTCGAGGCTACACCTTC. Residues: CASSEGGLRGYTF.

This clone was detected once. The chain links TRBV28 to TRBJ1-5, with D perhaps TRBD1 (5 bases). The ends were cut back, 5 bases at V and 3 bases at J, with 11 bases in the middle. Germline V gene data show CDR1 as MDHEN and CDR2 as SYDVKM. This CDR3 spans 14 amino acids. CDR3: CASSPPTANQPQHF. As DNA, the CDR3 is TGTGCCAGCAGTCCCCCGACAGCCAATCAGCCCCAGCATTTT.